A single T cell receptor beta chain is shown here with its context. Its antigen is as yet unknown. The data originate from a study of CD8 T cells in ankylosing spondylitis. Study-wide findings and caveats: Made up of 7 to 9 highly homologous variants, a TCR beta motif appeared characteristic of ankylosing spondylitis blood.

V lost 4 bases to trimming and J lost 2 bases, with 12 bases between them. This CDR3 region has 14 residues. Looked up from germline, CDR1 is SGHRS and CDR2 is YFSETQ. Quantitative barcoded 5'-RACE was used to prepare TCR beta libraries. From the 5' RACE reads, TCRdb called clonotypes with MiXCR, one entry per CDR3 protein. The sample records 250,000 to 400,000 distinct CDR3 sequences, about 9.9% being singletons. Sequencing input: blood, either unsorted or a sorted T cell fraction (not recorded which). The V call is TRBV5-1, the J call TRBJ1-2; a weak D match, TRBD1 (6 bases). The source of this sequence is a female donor with ankylosing spondylitis or in good health (not recorded which). The CDR3 protein is CASSATTGNYGYTF. The DNA of the CDR3 is TGCGCCAGCAGCGCGACGACAGGAAACTATGGCTACACCTTC.